This TCR beta chain was obtained from a study of shared clonotypes between healthy human individuals. Study-wide results and caveats: Between a handful of donors, naive CD4 clonotypes were shared at a level of around 5.2%.

Measured with immunoSEQ multiplex PCR; TCRdb has only the in-frame clones, and not every one. The repertoire has some 580,000 clones, less than 98% of them found once; the top ten carry about 0.06%. From germline, CDR1 is SGHRS and CDR2 YFSETQ. This CDR3 contains 15 residues. With regard to this clone: As yet, its antigen is unknown. The germline gene is not matched at one end of the junction; a read error may be the cause.

The sample consisted of naive CD4+ T cells sorted from blood. Specified subset: CD45RA+ positively selected. The TCR sequence derives from a woman between 25 and 40 years old in good health. The genes are TRBV5-1 and TRBJ2-7; D perhaps matches TRBD2 (5 bases). This CDR3 is CASSLGSGPTDSVDF. The CDR3 DNA reads TGCGCCAGCAGCCTGGGGTCTGGACCCACGGACTCTGTGGACTTC.